This T cell receptor beta chain was observed in a study of OX40 agonist ivuxolimab in advanced cancers. Study overall: Ivuxolimab, an antibody acting as an agonist of OX40 (CD134), was used to treat patients. Patients enrolled in dose escalation were diagnosed with hepatocellular carcinoma, melanoma, renal cell or head and neck cancer. Patients with prior anti-PD-1, anti-PD-L1 or anti-CTLA-4 therapy were eligible; 40% had some.

A word on this clone: Its target is unknown.

The V and J ends lost 10 bases and 2 bases respectively, with 9 bases between them. The germline CDR1 and CDR2 sequences are LNHDA and SQIVND (reference sequence). The CDR3 runs 11 residues. Study outcomes and limitations: Researchers did not determine the expanded peripheral T cells' antigen specificity.

Profiled with immunoSEQ multiplex PCR; TCRdb holds only in-frame clones, not every one. The table includes about 54,000 clones, around 93% detected once. The origin of this receptor is an adult with an advanced solid tumor such as melanoma, head and neck, liver or kidney cancer. The sequencing used CD4+ or CD8+ T cells sorted from blood, collected in a trial of the OX40 agonist ivuxolimab. The chain uses TRBV19 and TRBJ2-7; D is undetermined. The CDR3 sequence is CATDGPYEQYF. For the CDR3, the DNA is TGTGCCACAGACGGACCCTACGAGCAGTACTTC.